This record looks at one T cell receptor beta chain sequence and its context. In this sample, this clonotype turned up a few times. It has no known antigen specificity. Nothing much larger sits one base from this clone, and base qualities are not available. Trimming removed 4 bases from V and 1 base from J, leaving 11 bases between the germline ends. Counted from cysteine to phenylalanine, this CDR3 has 15 amino acids. Only CDR3 DNA is held: 45 bases, read in frame from base 1. CDR1 and CDR2 are drawn from the germline V gene: KGHDR, SFDVKD. These data come from a study of T-cell memory formation after mild COVID-19 listed by TCRdb under 2021. About the study as a whole: TCR sequence clusters from the two donors were largely donor specific. In a couple of donors, T-cell clones that expanded and contracted after mild COVID-19 were tracked by sequencing TCRalpha and TCRbeta repertoires over time. The cohort comprised two young, previously healthy adult volunteers, one female and one male. The investigation overall reported the following: The study included only two mild cases, and larger cohorts that include severe cases with pre-infection samples were judged to be necessary. Contracting CD4+ clones were located mainly in the CM and EM memory subsets, whereas CD8+ clones were found to be enriched in EMRA. Clones that contracted from day 15 to 85 showed balanced CD4/CD8 phenotypes, whereas a second wave of clones that expanded from day 15 to 37 leaned towards CD4+. Some responding clones were detected in pre-infection memory, which suggested that pre-existing cross-reactive memory T cells had joined the SARS-CoV-2 response. SARS-CoV-2 specificity was not confirmed for the second-wave clones peaking on day 37.

Ficoll-Paque density gradient centrifugation was the method used to isolate PBMCs. This sample was sequenced with an Illumina NovaSeq 6000. TCRalpha and TCRbeta cDNA libraries were built by 5'RACE with constant-segment primers, adding sample barcodes and unique molecular identifiers. RNA was extracted from every sample with Trizol reagent. The libraries were amplified in two PCR steps, and the second step added a second sample barcode and Illumina TruSeq adapters. Sequencing of libraries was performed on an Illumina NovaSeq with 2 x 150 bp paired-end reads. In the source study's methods: Reads were demultiplexed and collapsed into UMI-guided consensus sequences with migec v1.2.7. With mixcr v2.1.11, UMI consensuses were aligned to TRA and TRB V and J templates and assembled into clonotypes. Expanded or contracted clonotypes were those called significant by both edgeR and NoisET, with noise models trained on biological replicates. edgeR calls used a false discovery rate-adjusted p below 0.01 and a log2 fold-change threshold of 1. PCA with hierarchical clustering of max-normalized trajectories of the 1000 most abundant clonotypes was used as exploratory dynamics analysis. Each responding clone was given a CD4 or CD8 phenotype based on the CD4+ and CD8+ repertoires, which had been sequenced separately. TCRdb trimmed public reads at Q25 via fastp, called clones via MiXCR and kept in-frame beta chains. Rows are unified per CDR3 protein, each entry keeping the most common DNA and genes. None of the V and J calls come from the authors' own analysis; TCRdb made them. In all, the sample holds 35,000 to 50,000 distinct CDR3 sequences, and over 5% of those were seen once. The top ten clones comprise under 0.85% of the sample.

This receptor was taken from an adult who had mild COVID-19 (a few samples of this study predate the infection). The sample titles of this study are shuffled in the database, so cell type and time point are left out. The chain is made from TRBV24-1 and TRBJ2-3; TRBD2 is a possible D gene, resting on 5 matching bases. The sequenced material came from PBMCs or a T cell subset sorted from them (not recorded which). The nucleotide sequence is given as TGTGCCACCAGTGACCCTACGCGGGGCACAGATACGCAGTATTTT. This gives the protein CATSDPTRGTDTQYF.